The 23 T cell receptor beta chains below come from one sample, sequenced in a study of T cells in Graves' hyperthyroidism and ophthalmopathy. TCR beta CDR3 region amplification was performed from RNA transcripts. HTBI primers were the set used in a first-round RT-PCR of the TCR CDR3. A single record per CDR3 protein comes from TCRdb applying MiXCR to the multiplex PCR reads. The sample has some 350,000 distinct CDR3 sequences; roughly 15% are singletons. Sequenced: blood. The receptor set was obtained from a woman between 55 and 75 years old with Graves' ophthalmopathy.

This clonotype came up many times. CDR3 sequence reads: CASSLGFGQSSYEQYF. In nucleotides, the CDR3 is TGCGCCAGCAGCTTGGGGTTCGGACAGAGCTCCTACGAGCAGTACTTC. This sequence joins TRBV5-1 and TRBJ2-7; TRBD1 is a possible D gene (6 bases). V was clipped by 0 bases and J by 0 bases, with 13 bases between them. This CDR3 region has 16 residues. Germline lookup yields CDR1 SGHRS and CDR2 YFSETQ.

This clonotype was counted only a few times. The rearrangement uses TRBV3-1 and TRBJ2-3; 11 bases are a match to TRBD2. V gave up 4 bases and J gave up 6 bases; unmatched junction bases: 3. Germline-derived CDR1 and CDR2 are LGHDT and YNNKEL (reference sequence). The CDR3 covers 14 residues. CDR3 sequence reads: CASSRGTSGDTQYF. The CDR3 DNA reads TGTGCCAGCAGCCGGGGGACTAGCGGCGATACGCAGTATTTT.

CDR3 sequence: CAGSSREGQLDTQYF. Here the CDR3 DNA reads TGTGCCGGTAGTAGCCGGGAGGGACAACTCGATACGCAGTATTTT. The chain carries TRBV27 and TRBJ2-3; 8 bases agree with TRBD2. Germline V gene lookup returns CDR1 MNHEY and CDR2 SMNVEV (reference sequence). The V segment lost 11 bases and the J segment 6 bases; nucleotides outside the gene matches: 16. The CDR3 is 15 amino acids.

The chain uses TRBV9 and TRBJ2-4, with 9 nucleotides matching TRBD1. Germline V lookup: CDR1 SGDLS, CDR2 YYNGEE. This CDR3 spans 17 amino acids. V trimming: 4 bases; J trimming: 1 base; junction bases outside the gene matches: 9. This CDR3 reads CASSHSTGGNAKNIQYF. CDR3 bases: TGTGCCAGCAGCCACTCAACAGGGGGCAATGCCAAAAACATTCAGTACTTC.

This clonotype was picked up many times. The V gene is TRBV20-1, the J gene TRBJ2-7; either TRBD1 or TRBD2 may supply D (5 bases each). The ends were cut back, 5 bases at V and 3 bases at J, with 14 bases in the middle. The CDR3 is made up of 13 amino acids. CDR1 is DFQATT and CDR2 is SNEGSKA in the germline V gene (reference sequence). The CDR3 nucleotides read TGCAGTGCTGAAGCCGGGACCTTCTACGAGCAGTACTTC. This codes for CSAEAGTFYEQYF.

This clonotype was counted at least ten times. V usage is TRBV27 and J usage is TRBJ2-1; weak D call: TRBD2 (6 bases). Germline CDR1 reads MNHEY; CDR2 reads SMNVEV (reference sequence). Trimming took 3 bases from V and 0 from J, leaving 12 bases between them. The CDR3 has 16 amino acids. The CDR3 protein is CASSFDGRSSYNEQFF. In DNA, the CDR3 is TGTGCCAGCAGTTTCGACGGGAGAAGCTCCTACAATGAGCAGTTCTTC.

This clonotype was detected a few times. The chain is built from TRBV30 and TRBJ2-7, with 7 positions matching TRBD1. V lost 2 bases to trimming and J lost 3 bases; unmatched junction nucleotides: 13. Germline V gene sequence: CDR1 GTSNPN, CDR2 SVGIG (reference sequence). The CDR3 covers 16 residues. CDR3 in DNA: TGTGCCTGGAGTCCCACTGGTCAGGGGGTCATCTACGAGCAGTACTTC. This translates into CAWSPTGQGVIYEQYF.

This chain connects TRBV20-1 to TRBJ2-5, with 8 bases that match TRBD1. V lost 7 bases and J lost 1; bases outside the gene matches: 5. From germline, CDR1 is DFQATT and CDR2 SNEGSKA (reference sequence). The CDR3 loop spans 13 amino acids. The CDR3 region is CSGITGGQETQYF. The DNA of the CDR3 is TGCAGTGGGATAACAGGGGGCCAAGAGACCCAGTACTTC.

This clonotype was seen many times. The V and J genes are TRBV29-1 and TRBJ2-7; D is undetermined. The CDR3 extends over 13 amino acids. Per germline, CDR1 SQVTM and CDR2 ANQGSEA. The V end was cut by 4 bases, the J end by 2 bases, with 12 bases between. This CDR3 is CSVAAAYTYEQYF. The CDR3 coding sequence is TGCAGCGTTGCAGCTGCGTACACCTACGAGCAGTACTTC.

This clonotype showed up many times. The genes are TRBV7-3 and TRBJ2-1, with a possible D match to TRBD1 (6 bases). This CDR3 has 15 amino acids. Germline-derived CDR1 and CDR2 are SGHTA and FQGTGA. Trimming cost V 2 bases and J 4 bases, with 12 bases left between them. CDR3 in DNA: TGTGCCAGCAGCTTACAGGGGACCCTTTACAATGAGCAGTTCTTC. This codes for CASSLQGTLYNEQFF. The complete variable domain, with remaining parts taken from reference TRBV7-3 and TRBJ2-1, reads GAGVSQTPSNKVTEKGKYVELRCDPISGHTALYWYRQSLGQGPEFLIYFQGTGAADDSGLPNDRFFAVRPEGSVSTLKIQRTERGDSAVYLCASSLQGTLYNEQFFGPGTRLTVL.

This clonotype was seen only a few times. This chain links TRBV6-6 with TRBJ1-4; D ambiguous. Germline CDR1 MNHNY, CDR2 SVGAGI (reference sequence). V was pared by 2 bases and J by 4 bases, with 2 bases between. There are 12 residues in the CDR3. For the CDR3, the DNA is TGTGCCAGCAGTTACATTAATGAAAAACTGTTTTTT. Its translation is CASSYINEKLFF.

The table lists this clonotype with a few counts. The CDR3 bases are TGCGCCAGCAGCGGGACAGCCTACACTGAAGCTTTCTTT. Its protein product is CASSGTAYTEAFF. This chain links TRBV5-1 with TRBJ1-1, with 7 bases that match TRBD1. CDR3 length: 13 residues. CDR1 is SGHRS, CDR2 YFSETQ, per germline. V shed 4 bases and J 3 bases; nucleotides not matched to a gene: 3. The entire variable domain, with the rest obtained from reference TRBV5-1 and TRBJ1-1, is as follows: KAGVTQTPRYLIKTRGQQVTLSCSPISGHRSVSWYQQTPGQGLQFLFEYFSETQRNKGNFPGRFSGRQFSNSRSEMNVSTLELGDSALYLCASSGTAYTEAFFGQGTRLTVV.

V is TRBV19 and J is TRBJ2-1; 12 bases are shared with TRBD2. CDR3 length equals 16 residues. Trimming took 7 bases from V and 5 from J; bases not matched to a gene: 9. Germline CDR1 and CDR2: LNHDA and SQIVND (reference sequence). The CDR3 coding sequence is TGTGCCAGTAACGGTTGGGCTAGCGGGAGGGACAATGAGCAGTTCTTC. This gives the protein CASNGWASGRDNEQFF.

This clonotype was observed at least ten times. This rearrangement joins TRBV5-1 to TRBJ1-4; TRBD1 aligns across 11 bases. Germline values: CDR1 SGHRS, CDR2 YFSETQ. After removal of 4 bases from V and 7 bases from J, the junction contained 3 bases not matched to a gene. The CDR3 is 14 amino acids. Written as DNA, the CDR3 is TGCGCCAGCAGCCCCGGGACAGGGGGTGAAAAACTGTTTTTT. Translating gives CASSPGTGGEKLFF. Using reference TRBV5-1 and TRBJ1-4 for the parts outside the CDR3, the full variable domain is KAGVTQTPRYLIKTRGQQVTLSCSPISGHRSVSWYQQTPGQGLQFLFEYFSETQRNKGNFPGRFSGRQFSNSRSEMNVSTLELGDSALYLCASSPGTGGEKLFFGSGTQLSVL.

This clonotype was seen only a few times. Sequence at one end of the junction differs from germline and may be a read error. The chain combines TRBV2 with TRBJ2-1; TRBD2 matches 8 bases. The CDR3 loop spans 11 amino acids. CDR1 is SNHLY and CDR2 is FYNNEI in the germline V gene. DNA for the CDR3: TGTGCCAGCAGTGACGAGCGGGAGCCGTTCTTC. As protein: CASSDEREPFF. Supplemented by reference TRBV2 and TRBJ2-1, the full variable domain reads EPEVTQTPSHQVTQMGQEVILRCVPISNHLYFYWYRQILGQKVEFLVSFYNNEISEKSEIFDDQFSVERPDGSNFTLKIRSTKLEDSAMYFCASSDEREPFFGPGTRLTVL.

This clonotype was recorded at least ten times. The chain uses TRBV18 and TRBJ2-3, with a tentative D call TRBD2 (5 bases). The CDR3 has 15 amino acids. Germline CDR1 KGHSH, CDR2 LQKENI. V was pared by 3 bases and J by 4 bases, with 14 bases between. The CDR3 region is CASSPLMVGADTQYF. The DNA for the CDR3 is TGTGCCAGCTCACCGTTGATGGTGGGAGCAGATACGCAGTATTTT.

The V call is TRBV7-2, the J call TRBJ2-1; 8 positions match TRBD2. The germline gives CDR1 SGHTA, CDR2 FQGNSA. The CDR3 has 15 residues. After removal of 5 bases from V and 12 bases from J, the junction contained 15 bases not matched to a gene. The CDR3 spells CASSLSGTGGEGQFF. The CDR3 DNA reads TGTGCCAGCAGCCTTTCCGGGACGGGGGGGGAGGGGCAGTTCTTC. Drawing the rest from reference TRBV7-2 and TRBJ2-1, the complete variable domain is GAGVSQSPSNKVTEKGKDVELRCDPISGHTALYWYRQSLGQGLEFLIYFQGNSAPDKSGLPSDRFSAERTGGSVSTLTIQRTQQEDSAVYLCASSLSGTGGEGQFFGPGTRLTVL.

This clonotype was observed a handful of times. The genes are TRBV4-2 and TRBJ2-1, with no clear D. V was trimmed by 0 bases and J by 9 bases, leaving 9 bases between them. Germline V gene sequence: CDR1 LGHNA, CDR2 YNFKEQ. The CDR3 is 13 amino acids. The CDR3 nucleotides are TGTGCCAGCAGCCAAGATCCGAGAAGTGAGCAGTTCTTC. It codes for CASSQDPRSEQFF.

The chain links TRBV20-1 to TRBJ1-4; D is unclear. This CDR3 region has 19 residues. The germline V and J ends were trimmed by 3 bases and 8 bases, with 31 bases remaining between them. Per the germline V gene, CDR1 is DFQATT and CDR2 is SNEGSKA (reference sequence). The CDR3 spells CSASPLSRRIGPRGEKLFF. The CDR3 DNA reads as TGCAGTGCTAGTCCCCTGAGTAGACGGATTGGACCGAGAGGAGAAAAACTGTTTTTT.

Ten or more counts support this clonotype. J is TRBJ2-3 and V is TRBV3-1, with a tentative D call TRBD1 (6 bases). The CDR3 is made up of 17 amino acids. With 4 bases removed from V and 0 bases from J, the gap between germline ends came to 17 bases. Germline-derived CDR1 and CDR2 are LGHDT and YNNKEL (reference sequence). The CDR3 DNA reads TGTGCCAGCAGCCGCACAGGGAGCTTCTCTAGCACAGATACGCAGTATTTT. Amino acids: CASSRTGSFSSTDTQYF.

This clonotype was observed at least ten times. This chain's CDR3 is CSARDMYRGASYEQYF. In DNA, the CDR3 is TGCAGTGCTAGAGATATGTACAGGGGGGCGTCCTACGAGCAGTACTTC. The chain employs TRBV20-1 and TRBJ2-7, with 8 bases lining up with TRBD1. Trimming cost V 0 bases and J 1 base; bases outside gene matches: 8. In germline, CDR1 is DFQATT, CDR2 SNEGSKA (reference sequence). CDR3 length equals 16 residues.

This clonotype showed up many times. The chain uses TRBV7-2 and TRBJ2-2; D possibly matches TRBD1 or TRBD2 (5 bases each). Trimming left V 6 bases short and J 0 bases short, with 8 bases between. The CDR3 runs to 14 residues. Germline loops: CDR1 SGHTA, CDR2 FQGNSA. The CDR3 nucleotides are TGTGCCAGCAGGGGGGTTTCGAACACCGGGGAGCTGTTTTTT. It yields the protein CASRGVSNTGELFF.

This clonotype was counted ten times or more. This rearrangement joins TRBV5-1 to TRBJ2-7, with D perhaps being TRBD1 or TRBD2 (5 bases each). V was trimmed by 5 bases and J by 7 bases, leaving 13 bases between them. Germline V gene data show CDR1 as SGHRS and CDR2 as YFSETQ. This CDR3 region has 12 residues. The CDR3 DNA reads TGCGCCAGCAGGTCGGGGACGAGGGAGCAGTACTTC. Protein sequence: CASRSGTREQYF.